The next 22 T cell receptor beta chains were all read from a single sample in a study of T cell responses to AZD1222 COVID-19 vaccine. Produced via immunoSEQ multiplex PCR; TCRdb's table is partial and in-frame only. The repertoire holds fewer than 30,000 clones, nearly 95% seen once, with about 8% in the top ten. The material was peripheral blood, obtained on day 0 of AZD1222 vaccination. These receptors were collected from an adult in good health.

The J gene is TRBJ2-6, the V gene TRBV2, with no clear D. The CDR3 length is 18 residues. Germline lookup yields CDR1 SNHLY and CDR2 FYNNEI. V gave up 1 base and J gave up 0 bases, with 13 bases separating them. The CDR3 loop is CASSEVVSAPSGANVLTF. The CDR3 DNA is TGTGCCAGCAGTGAAGTGGTTTCAGCTCCCTCTGGGGCCAACGTCCTGACTTTC.

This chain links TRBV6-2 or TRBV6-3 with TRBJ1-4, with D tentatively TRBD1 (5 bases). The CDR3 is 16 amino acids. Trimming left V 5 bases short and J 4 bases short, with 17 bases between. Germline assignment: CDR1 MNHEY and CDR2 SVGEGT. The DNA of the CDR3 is TGTGCCAGCAGTCCGTCAACCCCAGGGAATAATGAAAAACTGTTTTTT. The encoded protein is CASSPSTPGNNEKLFF.

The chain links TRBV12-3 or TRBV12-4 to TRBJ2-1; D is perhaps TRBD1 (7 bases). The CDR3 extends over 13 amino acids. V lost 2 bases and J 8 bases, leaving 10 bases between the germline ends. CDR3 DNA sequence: TGTGCCAGCAGTTTACAGGGGGGTTATGAGCAGTTCTTC. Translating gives CASSLQGGYEQFF.

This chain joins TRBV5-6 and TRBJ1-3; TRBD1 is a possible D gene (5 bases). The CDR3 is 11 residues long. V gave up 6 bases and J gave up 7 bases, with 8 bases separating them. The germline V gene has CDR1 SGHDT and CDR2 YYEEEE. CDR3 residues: CASTGGNTIYF. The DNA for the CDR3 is TGTGCCAGCACCGGGGGGAACACCATATATTTT.

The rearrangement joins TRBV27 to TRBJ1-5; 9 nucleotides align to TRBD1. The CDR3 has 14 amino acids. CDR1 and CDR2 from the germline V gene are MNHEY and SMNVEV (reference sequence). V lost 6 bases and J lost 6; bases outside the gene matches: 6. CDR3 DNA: TGTGCCAGCAGCCCACAGGGGGCTAGTCAGCCCCAGCATTTT. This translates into CASSPQGASQPQHF.

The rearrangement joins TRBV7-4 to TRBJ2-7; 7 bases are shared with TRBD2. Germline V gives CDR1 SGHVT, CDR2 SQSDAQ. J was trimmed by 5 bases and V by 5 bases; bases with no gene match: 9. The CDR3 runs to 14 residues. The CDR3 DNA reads TGTGCCAGCAGCGTTACCGGGACTATCGACGAGCAGTACTTC. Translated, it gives CASSVTGTIDEQYF.

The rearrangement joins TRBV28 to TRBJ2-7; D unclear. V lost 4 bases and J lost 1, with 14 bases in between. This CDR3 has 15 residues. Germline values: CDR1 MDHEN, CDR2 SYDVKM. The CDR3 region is CASSSGSTASYEQYF. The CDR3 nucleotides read TGTGCCAGCAGTTCGGGCAGTACCGCTTCCTACGAGCAGTACTTC. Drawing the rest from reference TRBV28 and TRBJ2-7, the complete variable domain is DVKVTQSSRYLVKRTGEKVFLECVQDMDHENMFWYRQDPGLGLRLIYFSYDVKMKEKGDIPEGYSVSREKKERFSLILESASTNQTSMYLCASSSGSTASYEQYFGPGTRLTVT.

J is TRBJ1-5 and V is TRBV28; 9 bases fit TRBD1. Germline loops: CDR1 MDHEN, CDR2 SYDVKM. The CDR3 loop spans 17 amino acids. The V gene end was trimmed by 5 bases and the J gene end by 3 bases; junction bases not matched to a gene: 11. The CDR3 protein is CASSDSSGTGNNQPQHF. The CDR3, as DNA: TGTGCCAGCAGTGACTCATCGGGGACAGGGAACAATCAGCCCCAGCATTTT.

The CDR3 DNA reads TGCGCCAGCAGCCACAAGGACGGTATTTACAATGAGCAGTTCTTC. It codes for CASSHKDGIYNEQFF. This rearrangement joins TRBV4-1 to TRBJ2-1; D is unresolved. CDR1 and CDR2 from the germline V gene are MGHRA and YSYEKL. This CDR3 has 15 amino acids. V lost 3 bases and J 4 bases, leaving 13 bases between the germline ends.

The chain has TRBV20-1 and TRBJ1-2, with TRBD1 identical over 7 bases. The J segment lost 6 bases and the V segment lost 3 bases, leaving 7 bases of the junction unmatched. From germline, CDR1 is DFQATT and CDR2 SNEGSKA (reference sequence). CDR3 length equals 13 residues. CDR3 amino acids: CSASWTGLNGYTF. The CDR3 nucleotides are TGCAGTGCTAGTTGGACAGGCCTGAATGGCTACACCTTC.

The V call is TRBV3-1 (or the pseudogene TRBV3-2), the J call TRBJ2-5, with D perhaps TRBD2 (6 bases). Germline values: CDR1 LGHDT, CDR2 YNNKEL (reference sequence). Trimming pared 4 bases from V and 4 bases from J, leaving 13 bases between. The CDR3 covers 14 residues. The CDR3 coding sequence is TGTGCCAGCAGCCCCGTCGGGGGTATAGAGACCCAGTACTTC. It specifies CASSPVGGIETQYF.

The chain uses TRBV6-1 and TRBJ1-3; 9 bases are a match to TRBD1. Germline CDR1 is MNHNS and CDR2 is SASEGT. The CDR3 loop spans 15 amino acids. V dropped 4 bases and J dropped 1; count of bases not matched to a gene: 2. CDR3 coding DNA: TGTGCCAGCAGTGGAGGGACAGGGTCTGGAAACACCATATATTTT. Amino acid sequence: CASSGGTGSGNTIYF.

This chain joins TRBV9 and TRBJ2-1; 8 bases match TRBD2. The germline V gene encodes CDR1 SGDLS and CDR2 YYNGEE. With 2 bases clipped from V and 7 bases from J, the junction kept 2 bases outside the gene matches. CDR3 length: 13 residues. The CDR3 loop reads CASSVGTRNEQFF. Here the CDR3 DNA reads TGTGCCAGCAGCGTTGGGACTAGAAATGAGCAGTTCTTC.

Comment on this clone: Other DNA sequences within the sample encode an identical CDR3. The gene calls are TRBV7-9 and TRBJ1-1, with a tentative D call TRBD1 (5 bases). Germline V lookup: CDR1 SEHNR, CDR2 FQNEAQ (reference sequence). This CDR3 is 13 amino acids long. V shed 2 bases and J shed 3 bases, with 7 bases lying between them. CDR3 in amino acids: CASSLSGDTEAFF. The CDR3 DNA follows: TGTGCCAGCAGCTTATCGGGGGACACTGAAGCTTTCTTT.

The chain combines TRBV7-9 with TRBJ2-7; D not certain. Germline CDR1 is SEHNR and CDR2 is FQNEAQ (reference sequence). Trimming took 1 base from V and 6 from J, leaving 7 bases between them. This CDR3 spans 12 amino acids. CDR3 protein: CASSLVGFEQYF. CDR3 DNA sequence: TGTGCCAGCAGCTTAGTAGGGTTCGAGCAGTACTTC. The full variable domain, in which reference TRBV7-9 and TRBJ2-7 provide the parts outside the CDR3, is DTGVSQNPRHKITKRGQNVTFRCDPISEHNRLYWYRQTLGQGPEFLTYFQNEAQLEKSRLLSDRFSAERPKGSFSTLEIQRTEQGDSAMYLCASSLVGFEQYFGPGTRLTVT.

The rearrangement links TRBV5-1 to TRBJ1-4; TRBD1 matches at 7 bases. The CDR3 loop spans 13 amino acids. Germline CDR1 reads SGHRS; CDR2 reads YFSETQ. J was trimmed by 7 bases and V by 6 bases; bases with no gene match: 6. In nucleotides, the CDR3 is TGCGCCAGCAAGGGACAGTATAGTGAAAAACTGTTTTTT. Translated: CASKGQYSEKLFF.

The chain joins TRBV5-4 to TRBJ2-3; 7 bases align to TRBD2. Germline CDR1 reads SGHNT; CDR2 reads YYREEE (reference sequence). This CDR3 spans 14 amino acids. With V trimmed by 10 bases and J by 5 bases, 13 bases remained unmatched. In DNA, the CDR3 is TGTGCCCTCGCTCGAGGGAGGGGAGGAGATACGCAGTATTTT. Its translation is CALARGRGGDTQYF.

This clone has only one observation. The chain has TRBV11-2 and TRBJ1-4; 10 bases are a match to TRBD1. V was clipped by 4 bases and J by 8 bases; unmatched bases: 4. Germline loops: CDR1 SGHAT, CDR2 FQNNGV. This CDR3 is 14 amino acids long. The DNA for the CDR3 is TGTGCCAGCAGCTCCGGGACAGGGGACGAAAAACTGTTTTTT. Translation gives CASSSGTGDEKLFF. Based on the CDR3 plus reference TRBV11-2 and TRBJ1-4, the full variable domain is EAGVAQSPRYKIIEKRQSVAFWCNPISGHATLYWYQQILGQGPKLLIQFQNNGVVDDSQLPKDRFSAERLKGVDSTLKIQPAKLEDSAVYLCASSSGTGDEKLFFGSGTQLSVL.

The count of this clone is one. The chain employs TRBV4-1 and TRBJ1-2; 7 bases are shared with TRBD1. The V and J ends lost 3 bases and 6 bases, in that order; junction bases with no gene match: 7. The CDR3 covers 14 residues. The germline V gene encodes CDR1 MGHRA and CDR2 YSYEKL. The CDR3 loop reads CASSHNAGGNGYTF. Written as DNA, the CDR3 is TGCGCCAGCAGCCATAACGCAGGGGGTAATGGCTACACCTTC.

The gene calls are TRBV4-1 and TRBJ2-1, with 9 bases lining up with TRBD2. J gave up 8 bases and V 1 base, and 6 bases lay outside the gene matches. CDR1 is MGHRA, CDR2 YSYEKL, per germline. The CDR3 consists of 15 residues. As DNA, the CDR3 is TGCGCCAGCAGCCAAGGGCGGGGGGGCGTCCATGAGCAGTTCTTC. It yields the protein CASSQGRGGVHEQFF.

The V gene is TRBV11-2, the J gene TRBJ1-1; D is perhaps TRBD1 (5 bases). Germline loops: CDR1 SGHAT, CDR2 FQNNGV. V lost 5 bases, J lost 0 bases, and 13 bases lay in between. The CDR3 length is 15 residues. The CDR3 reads CASSGRTNMNTEAFF. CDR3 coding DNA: TGTGCCAGCAGCGGTCGGACAAATATGAACACTGAAGCTTTCTTT. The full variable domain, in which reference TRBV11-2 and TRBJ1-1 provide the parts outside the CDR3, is EAGVAQSPRYKIIEKRQSVAFWCNPISGHATLYWYQQILGQGPKLLIQFQNNGVVDDSQLPKDRFSAERLKGVDSTLKIQPAKLEDSAVYLCASSGRTNMNTEAFFGQGTRLTVV.

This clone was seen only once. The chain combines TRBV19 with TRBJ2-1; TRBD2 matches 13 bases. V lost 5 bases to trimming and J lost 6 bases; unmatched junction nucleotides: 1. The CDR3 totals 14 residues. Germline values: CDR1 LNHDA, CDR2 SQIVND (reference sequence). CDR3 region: CASSWTSGGNEQFF. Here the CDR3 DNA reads TGTGCCAGTAGTTGGACTAGCGGGGGCAATGAGCAGTTCTTC.